This T cell receptor (beta chain) was profiled in a study of blood T cell repertoires in COVID-19. The junction had 4 bases not matched to a gene; V was cut back by 2 bases and J by 2 bases. The CDR3 covers 15 residues. Germline loops: CDR1 SGHNT, CDR2 YYREEE (reference sequence). Clones were sequenced by immunoSEQ multiplex PCR, and TCRdb holds only the in-frame ones, with some missing. The sample consists of under 100,000 clones, about 82% of them appearing once. Input material: peripheral blood. The TCR sequence derives from a woman between 70 and 85 years old with active or convalescent COVID-19. The chain links TRBV5-4 to TRBJ1-3; 7 bases match TRBD1. The CDR3, as DNA: TGTGCCAGCAGCTTAAAGGGGGCGGCTGGAAACACCATATATTTT. This sequence encodes CASSLKGAAGNTIYF.